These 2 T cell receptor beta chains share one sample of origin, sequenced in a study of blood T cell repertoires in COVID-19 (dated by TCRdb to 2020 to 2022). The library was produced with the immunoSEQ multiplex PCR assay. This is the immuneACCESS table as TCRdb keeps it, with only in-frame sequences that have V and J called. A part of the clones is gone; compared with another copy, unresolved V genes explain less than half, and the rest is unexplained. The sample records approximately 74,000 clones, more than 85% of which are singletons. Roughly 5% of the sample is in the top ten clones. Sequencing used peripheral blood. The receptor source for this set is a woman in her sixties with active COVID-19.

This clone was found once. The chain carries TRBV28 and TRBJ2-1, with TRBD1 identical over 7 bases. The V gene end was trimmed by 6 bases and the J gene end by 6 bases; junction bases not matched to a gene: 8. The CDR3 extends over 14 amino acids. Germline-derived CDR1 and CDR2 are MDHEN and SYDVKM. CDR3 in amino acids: CASRRRGSTNEQFF. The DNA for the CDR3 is TGTGCCAGCAGACGCAGGGGGTCAACCAATGAGCAGTTCTTC.

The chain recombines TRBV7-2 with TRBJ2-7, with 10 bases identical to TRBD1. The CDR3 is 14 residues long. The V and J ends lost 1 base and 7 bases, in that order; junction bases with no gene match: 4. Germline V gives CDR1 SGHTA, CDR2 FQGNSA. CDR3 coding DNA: TGTGCCAGCAGCTTAGGCGGGACAGGGGTAGAGCAGTACTTC. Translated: CASSLGGTGVEQYF.